Following are 18 T cell receptor beta chains from one sample sequenced in a study of response to subunit inactivated influenza vaccine. Each CDR3 protein gets one entry after TCRdb re-called the RT-PCR reads with MiXCR. The table records more than 450,000 distinct CDR3 sequences, 10% to 15% of them present only once. Here the sequenced sample was PBMCs from blood, taken on the day of vaccination. These TCRs come from a man between 45 and 60 years old who received an inactivated influenza vaccine.

This chain connects TRBV24-1 to TRBJ2-3; 7 bases fit TRBD1. The V gene end was trimmed by 0 bases and the J gene end by 5 bases; junction bases not matched to a gene: 7. The CDR3 covers 16 residues. Per germline, CDR1 KGHDR and CDR2 SFDVKD. CDR3 in amino acids: CATSDLRTGSLDTQYF. CDR3 nucleotide sequence: TGTGCCACCAGTGATTTGAGGACAGGCAGTTTAGATACGCAGTATTTT.

The CDR3 coding sequence is TGTGCCAGCAGTGATCAGGGGGCCCCTAGCAATCAGCCCCAGCATTTT. Protein: CASSDQGAPSNQPQHF. V gene TRBV27 combines with J gene TRBJ1-5; TRBD1 matches 8 bases. J was trimmed by 0 bases and V by 5 bases; bases with no gene match: 6. Germline V gene sequence: CDR1 MNHEY, CDR2 SMNVEV (reference sequence). The CDR3 has 16 amino acids.

A few counts support this clonotype. The chain couples TRBV5-1 to TRBJ2-1; 7 positions match TRBD2. This CDR3 is 15 amino acids long. Germline CDR1 and CDR2: SGHRS and YFSETQ. V was pared by 0 bases and J by 3 bases, with 3 bases of the junction left unmatched. CDR3 sequence: CASSLAGLIYNEQFF. CDR3 coding DNA: TGCGCCAGCAGCTTGGCGGGACTAATCTACAATGAGCAGTTCTTC.

The chain recombines TRBV2 with TRBJ2-7; D not certain. Between the trimmed V and J ends, which lost 7 bases and 2 bases, there was a span of 9 bases. This CDR3 contains 12 residues. Germline V lookup: CDR1 SNHLY, CDR2 FYNNEI. Here the CDR3 reads CASNPGPYEQYF. The CDR3 DNA reads TGTGCCAGCAACCCCGGGCCCTACGAGCAGTACTTC.

This rearrangement joins TRBV5-1 to TRBJ2-5; the match to TRBD2 covers 7 bases. Germline V gene data show CDR1 as SGHRS and CDR2 as YFSETQ. CDR3 length: 14 residues. Trimming cost V 5 bases and J 5 bases; bases outside gene matches: 9. CDR3 sequence: CASRRTSLGETQYF. The CDR3 DNA sequence: TGCGCCAGCAGGCGGACTAGTCTGGGGGAGACCCAGTACTTC.

This clonotype was counted between two and nine times. The rearrangement uses TRBV29-1 and TRBJ2-1; D possibly corresponds to TRBD1 (5 bases). This CDR3 is 11 amino acids long. The germline gives CDR1 SQVTM, CDR2 ANQGSEA. V lost 6 bases, J lost 10 bases, and 13 bases lay in between. In DNA, the CDR3 is TGCAGCGTCCCCAGGGCCATAGAGCAGTTCTTC. It translates to CSVPRAIEQFF.

CDR3 bases: TGTGCCAGCAGCTCTTCCCAGGACAGGGGAGGTGAGCAGTTCTTC. It translates to CASSSSQDRGGEQFF. V gene TRBV7-6 combines with J gene TRBJ2-1; 9 bases map to TRBD1. V gave up 4 bases and J gave up 9 bases; unmatched junction bases: 10. CDR1 is SGHVS, CDR2 FNYEAQ, per germline. The CDR3 extends over 15 amino acids.

Only a few counts were recorded for this clonotype. This sequence joins TRBV7-2 and TRBJ2-5; TRBD1 agrees at 11 bases. Germline CDR1 is SGHTA and CDR2 is FQGNSA. The trim removed 6 bases at V and 5 bases at J, leaving 8 bases unmatched. The CDR3 is made up of 15 amino acids. The CDR3 sequence: CASSPGTGGFETQYF. The CDR3 DNA follows: TGTGCCAGCAGTCCCGGGACAGGGGGTTTTGAGACCCAGTACTTC.

Here the CDR3 DNA reads TGTGCCAGCAGTTTGTCGGGGGCAGGGAGAATAGAGCAGTACTTC. Translated: CASSLSGAGRIEQYF. The chain has TRBV12-3 or TRBV12-4 and TRBJ2-7; D is perhaps TRBD1 or TRBD2 (6 bases each). V was pared by 3 bases and J by 7 bases, with 19 bases between. The CDR3 contains 15 residues.

The chain combines TRBV10-3 with TRBJ1-4, with D perhaps matching TRBD1 (5 bases). V was shortened by 0 bases and J by 7 bases, with 12 bases between the two germline ends. Per germline, CDR1 ENHRY and CDR2 SYGVKD. The CDR3 loop spans 15 amino acids. The CDR3 region has the DNA TGTGCCATCAGTGAGTCCGGGGGTGGAAGTGAAAAACTGTTTTTT. Translated, it gives CAISESGGGSEKLFF.

Only a few counts were recorded for this clonotype. The V and J genes are TRBV2 and TRBJ2-5, with 10 bases fitting TRBD2. In germline, CDR1 is SNHLY, CDR2 FYNNEI. The CDR3 spans 15 residues. V trimming: 1 base; J trimming: 5 bases; junction bases outside the gene matches: 4. The CDR3: CASSEGSGRSETQYF. The CDR3 bases are TGTGCCAGCAGTGAAGGTAGCGGGAGGTCTGAGACCCAGTACTTC.

This chain links TRBV20-1 with TRBJ2-7; 7 bases map to TRBD1. The CDR3 runs 14 residues. The V segment lost 2 bases and the J segment 6 bases; nucleotides outside the gene matches: 10. Germline CDR1 reads DFQATT; CDR2 reads SNEGSKA (reference sequence). This CDR3 is CSARNRDSLLEQYF. CDR3 coding DNA: TGCAGTGCTAGAAACCGGGACAGCCTCCTCGAGCAGTACTTC.

This rearrangement joins TRBV4-1 to TRBJ1-2; weak D call: TRBD1 (5 bases). CDR3 length: 15 residues. Trimming removed 0 bases at V and 4 bases at J, with 12 bases between. Germline V CDR1 and CDR2: MGHRA, YSYEKL. CDR3 in amino acids: CASSQEIGGGYGYTF. CDR3 coding DNA: TGCGCCAGCAGCCAAGAGATTGGGGGTGGCTATGGCTACACCTTC.

The chain links TRBV5-1 to TRBJ2-6; TRBD1 aligns across 8 bases. Per the germline V gene, CDR1 is SGHRS and CDR2 is YFSETQ. The CDR3 is made up of 17 amino acids. V dropped 0 bases and J dropped 0; count of bases not matched to a gene: 2. CDR3 sequence: CASSLGQGSSGANVLTF. DNA of the CDR3: TGCGCCAGCAGCTTGGGACAGGGGAGCTCTGGGGCCAACGTCCTGACTTTC.

This clonotype was detected only a few times. The chain has TRBV5-1 and TRBJ2-7, with 11 bases fitting TRBD1. The CDR3 spans 17 residues. Germline-derived CDR1 and CDR2 are SGHRS and YFSETQ. The V gene end was trimmed by 4 bases and the J gene end by 3 bases; junction bases not matched to a gene: 12. The CDR3 loop reads CASSSLNLGQGGYEQYF. CDR3 nucleotide sequence: TGCGCCAGCAGCAGTCTTAACTTGGGACAGGGGGGCTACGAGCAGTACTTC. The whole variable domain, filled in from reference TRBV5-1 and TRBJ2-7, reads KAGVTQTPRYLIKTRGQQVTLSCSPISGHRSVSWYQQTPGQGLQFLFEYFSETQRNKGNFPGRFSGRQFSNSRSEMNVSTLELGDSALYLCASSSLNLGQGGYEQYFGPGTRLTVT.

The chain recombines TRBV19 with TRBJ2-1; 11 bases are shared with TRBD2. Germline-derived CDR1 and CDR2 are LNHDA and SQIVND (reference sequence). The CDR3 runs to 15 residues. V shed 6 bases, J shed 6 bases, and the junction held 7 bases outside the gene matches. DNA of the CDR3: TGTGCCAGTAGCCTAACTAGCGGGAGAGGCAATGAGCAGTTCTTC. As protein: CASSLTSGRGNEQFF.

This chain connects TRBV5-5 to TRBJ2-2; TRBD1 is a possible D gene (5 bases). The CDR3 has 16 residues. V shed 2 bases and J shed 4 bases, with 15 bases lying between them. Looked up from germline, CDR1 is SGHKS and CDR2 is YYEKEE (reference sequence). Here the CDR3 reads CASSLHGRDGTGELFF. CDR3 DNA sequence: TGTGCCAGCAGCTTACACGGCAGGGATGGCACCGGGGAGCTGTTTTTT.

The gene calls are TRBV12-3 or TRBV12-4 and TRBJ2-4, with TRBD2 identical over 11 bases. The CDR3 contains 14 residues. Trimming at V came to 5 bases and at J to 8 bases, leaving 5 bases not matched to a gene. CDR3 DNA: TGTGCCAGCAGTGTCGGGACTAGCGGAGACATTCAGTACTTC. It encodes CASSVGTSGDIQYF.